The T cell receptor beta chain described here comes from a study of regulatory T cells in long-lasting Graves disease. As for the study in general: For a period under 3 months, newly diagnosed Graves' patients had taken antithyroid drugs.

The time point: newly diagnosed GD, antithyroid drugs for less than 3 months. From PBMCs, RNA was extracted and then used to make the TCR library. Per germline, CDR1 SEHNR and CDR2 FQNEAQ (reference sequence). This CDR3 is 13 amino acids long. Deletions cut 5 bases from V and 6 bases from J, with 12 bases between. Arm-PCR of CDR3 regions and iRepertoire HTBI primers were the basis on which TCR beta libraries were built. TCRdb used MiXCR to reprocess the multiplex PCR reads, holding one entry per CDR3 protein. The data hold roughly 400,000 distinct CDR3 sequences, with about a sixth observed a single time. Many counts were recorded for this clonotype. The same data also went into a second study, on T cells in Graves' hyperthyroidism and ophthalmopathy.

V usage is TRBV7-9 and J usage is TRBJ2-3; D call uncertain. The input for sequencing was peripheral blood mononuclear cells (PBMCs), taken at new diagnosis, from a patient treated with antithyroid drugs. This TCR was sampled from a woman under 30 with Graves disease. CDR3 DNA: TGTGCCAGCAGCCTCCGGTTTTTGGATACGCAGTATTTT. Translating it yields CASSLRFLDTQYF.